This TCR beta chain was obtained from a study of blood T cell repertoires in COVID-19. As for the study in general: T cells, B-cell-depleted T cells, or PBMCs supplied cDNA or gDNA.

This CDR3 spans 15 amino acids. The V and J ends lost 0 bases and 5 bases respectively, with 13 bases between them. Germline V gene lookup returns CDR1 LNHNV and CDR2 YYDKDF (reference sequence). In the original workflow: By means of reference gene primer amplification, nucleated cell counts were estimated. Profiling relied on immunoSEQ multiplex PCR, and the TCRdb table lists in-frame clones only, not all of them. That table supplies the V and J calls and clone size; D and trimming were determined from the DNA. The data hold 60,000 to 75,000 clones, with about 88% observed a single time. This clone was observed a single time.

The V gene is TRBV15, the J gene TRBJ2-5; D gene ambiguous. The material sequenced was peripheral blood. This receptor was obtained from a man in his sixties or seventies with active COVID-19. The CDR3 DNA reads TGTGCCACCAGCAGAGATCTGCACATATGGGAGACCCAGTACTTC. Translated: CATSRDLHIWETQYF.